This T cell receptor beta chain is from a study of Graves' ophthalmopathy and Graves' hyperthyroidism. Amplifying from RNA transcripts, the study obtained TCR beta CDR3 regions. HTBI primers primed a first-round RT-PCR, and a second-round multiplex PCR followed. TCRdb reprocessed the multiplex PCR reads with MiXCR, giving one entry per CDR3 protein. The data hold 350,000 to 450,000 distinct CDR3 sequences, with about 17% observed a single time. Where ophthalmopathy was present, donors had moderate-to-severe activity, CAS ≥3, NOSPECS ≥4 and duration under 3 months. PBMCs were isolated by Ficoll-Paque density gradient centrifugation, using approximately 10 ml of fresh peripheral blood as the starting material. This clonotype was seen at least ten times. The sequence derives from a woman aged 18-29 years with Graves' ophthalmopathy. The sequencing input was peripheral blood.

CDR3 coding DNA: TGTGCCAGCAGCCTCTCGGGTACCCGGCGGGGCTACGAGCAGTACTTC. Its protein is CASSLSGTRRGYEQYF. The chain is built from TRBV7-9 and TRBJ2-7; TRBD2 is a possible D gene (6 bases). The CDR3 consists of 16 residues. V lost 5 bases and J lost 3, with 20 bases in between. Germline V lookup: CDR1 SEHNR, CDR2 FQNEAQ (reference sequence).